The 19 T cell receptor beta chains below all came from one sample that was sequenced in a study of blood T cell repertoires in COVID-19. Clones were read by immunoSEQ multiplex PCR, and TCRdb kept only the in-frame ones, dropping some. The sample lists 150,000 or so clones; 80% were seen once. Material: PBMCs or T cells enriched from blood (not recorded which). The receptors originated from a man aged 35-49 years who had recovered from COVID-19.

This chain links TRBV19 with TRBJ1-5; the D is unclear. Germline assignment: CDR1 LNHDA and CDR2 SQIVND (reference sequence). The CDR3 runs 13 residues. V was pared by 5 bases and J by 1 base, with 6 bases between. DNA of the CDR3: TGTGCCAGTAGTGTGGAGAGCAATCAGCCCCAGCATTTT. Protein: CASSVESNQPQHF.

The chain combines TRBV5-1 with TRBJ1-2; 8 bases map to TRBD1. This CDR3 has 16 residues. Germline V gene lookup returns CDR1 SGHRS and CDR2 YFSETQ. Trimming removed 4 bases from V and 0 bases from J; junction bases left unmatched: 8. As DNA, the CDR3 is TGCGCCAGCAGCCCGAGGGACAGGCAATCTAACTATGGCTACACCTTC. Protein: CASSPRDRQSNYGYTF.

This CDR3 reads CSVAPGTGGGGYTF. The CDR3 DNA reads TGCAGCGTAGCCCCCGGGACAGGGGGTGGGGGCTACACCTTC. The chain employs TRBV29-1 and TRBJ1-2, with 11 nucleotides matching TRBD1. The germline CDR1 and CDR2 sequences are SQVTM and ANQGSEA. After removal of 6 bases from V and 8 bases from J, the junction contained 11 bases not matched to a gene. CDR3 length: 14 residues.

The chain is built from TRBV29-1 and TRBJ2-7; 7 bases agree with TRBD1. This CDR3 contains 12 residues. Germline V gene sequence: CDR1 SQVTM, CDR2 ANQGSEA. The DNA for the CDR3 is TGCAGGCACCGACAGGGCGTCTACGAGCAGTACTTC. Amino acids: CRHRQGVYEQYF.

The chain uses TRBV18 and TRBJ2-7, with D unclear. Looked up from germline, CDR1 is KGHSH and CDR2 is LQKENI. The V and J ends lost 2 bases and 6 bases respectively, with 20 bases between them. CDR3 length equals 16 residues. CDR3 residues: CASSPIPRVGFGEQYV. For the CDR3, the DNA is TGTGCCAGCTCACCAATCCCCCGGGTTGGGTTCGGCGAGCAGTACGTC.

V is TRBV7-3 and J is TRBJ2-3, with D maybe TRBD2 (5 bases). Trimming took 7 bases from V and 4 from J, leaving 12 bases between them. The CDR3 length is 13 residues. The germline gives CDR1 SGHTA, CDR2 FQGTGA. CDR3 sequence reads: CASKGSGADTQYF. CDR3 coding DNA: TGTGCCAGCAAAGGGAGTGGTGCAGATACGCAGTATTTT.

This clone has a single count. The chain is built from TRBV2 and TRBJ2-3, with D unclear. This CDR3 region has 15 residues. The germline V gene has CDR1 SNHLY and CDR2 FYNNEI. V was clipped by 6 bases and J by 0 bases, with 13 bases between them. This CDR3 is CASSAQQISTDTQYF. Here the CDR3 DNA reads TGTGCCAGCAGCGCGCAACAGATTAGCACAGATACGCAGTATTTT.

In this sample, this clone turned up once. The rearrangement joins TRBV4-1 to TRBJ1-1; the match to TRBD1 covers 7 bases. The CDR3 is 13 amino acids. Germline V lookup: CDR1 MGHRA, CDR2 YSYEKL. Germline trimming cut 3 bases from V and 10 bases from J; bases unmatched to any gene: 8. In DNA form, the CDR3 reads TGCGCCAGCAGCCAGAGGACAGGAGAGGGAGCTTTCTTT. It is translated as CASSQRTGEGAFF.

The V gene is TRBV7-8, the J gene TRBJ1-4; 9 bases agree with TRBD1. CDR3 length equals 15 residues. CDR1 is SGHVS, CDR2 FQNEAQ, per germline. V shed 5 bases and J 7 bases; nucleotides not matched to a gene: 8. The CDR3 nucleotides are TGTGCCAGCAGCCCAGGTGGACAGGGGCGTGAAAAACTGTTTTTT. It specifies CASSPGGQGREKLFF.

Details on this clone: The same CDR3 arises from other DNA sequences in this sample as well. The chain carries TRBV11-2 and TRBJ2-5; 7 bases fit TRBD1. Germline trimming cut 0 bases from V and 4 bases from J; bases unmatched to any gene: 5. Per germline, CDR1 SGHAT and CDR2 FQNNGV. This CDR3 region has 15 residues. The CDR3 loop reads CASSLERTGRETQYF. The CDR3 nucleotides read TGTGCCAGCAGCTTAGAAAGGACAGGTAGAGAGACCCAGTACTTC. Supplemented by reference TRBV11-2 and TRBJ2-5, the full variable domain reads EAGVAQSPRYKIIEKRQSVAFWCNPISGHATLYWYQQILGQGPKLLIQFQNNGVVDDSQLPKDRFSAERLKGVDSTLKIQPAKLEDSAVYLCASSLERTGRETQYFGPGTRLLVL.

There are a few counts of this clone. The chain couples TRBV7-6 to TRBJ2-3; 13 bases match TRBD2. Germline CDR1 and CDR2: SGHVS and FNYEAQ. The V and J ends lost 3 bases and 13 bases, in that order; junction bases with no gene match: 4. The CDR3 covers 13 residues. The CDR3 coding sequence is TGTGCCAGCAGCTTCGAGACTAGCGGGGGGAAGTATTTT. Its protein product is CASSFETSGGKYF. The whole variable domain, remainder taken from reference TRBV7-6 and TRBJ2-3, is GAGVSQSPRYKVTKRGQDVALRCDPISGHVSLYWYRQALGQGPEFLTYFNYEAQQDKSGLPNDRFSAERPEGSISTLTIQRTEQRDSAMYRCASSFETSGGKYFGPGTRLTVL.

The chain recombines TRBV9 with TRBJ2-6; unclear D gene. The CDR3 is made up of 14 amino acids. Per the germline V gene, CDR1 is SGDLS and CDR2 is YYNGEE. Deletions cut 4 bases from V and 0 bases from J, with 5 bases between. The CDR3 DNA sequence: TGTGCCAGCAGCATCCGCTCTGGGGCCAACGTCCTGACTTTC. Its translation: CASSIRSGANVLTF.

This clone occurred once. The CDR3 protein is CASSPPEGYGYTF. The CDR3 DNA is TGTGCCAGCTCACCACCGGAGGGATATGGCTACACCTTC. This chain connects TRBV18 to TRBJ1-2; no firm D call. This CDR3 spans 13 amino acids. Germline V gives CDR1 KGHSH, CDR2 LQKENI. With 0 bases removed from V and 5 bases from J, the gap between germline ends came to 7 bases. Full variable domain (missing parts from reference TRBV18 and TRBJ1-2): NAGVMQNPRHLVRRRGQEARLRCSPMKGHSHVYWYRQLPEEGLKFMVYLQKENIIDESGMPKERFSAEFPKEGPSILRIQQVVRGDSAAYFCASSPPEGYGYTFGSGTRLTVV.

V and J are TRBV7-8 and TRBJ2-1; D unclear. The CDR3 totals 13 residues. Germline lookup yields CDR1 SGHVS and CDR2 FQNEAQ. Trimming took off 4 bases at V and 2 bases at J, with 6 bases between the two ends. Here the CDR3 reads CASSSVPYNEQFF. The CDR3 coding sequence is TGTGCCAGCAGCTCAGTACCCTACAATGAGCAGTTCTTC.

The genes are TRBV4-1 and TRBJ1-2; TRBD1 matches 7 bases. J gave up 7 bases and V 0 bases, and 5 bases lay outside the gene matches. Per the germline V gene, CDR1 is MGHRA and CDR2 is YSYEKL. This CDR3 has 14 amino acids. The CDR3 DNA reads TGCGCCAGCAGCCAAGATTTAAGACAGGGTGGCTACACCTTC. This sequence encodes CASSQDLRQGGYTF.

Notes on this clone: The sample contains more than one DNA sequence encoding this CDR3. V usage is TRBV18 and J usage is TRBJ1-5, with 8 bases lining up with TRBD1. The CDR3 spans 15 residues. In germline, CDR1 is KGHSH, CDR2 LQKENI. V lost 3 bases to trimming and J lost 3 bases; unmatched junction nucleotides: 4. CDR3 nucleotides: TGTGCCAGCTCACCCGGGACAGGCGTCAATCAGCCCCAGCATTTT. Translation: CASSPGTGVNQPQHF.

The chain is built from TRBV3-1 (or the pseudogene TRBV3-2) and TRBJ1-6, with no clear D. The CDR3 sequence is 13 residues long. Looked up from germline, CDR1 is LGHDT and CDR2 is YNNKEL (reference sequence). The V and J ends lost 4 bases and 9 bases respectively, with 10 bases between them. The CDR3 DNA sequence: TGTGCCAGCAGCCTAGACTTTATTTCACCCCTCCACTTT. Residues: CASSLDFISPLHF.

The CDR3: CASSLGLKETQYF. DNA for the CDR3: TGTGCCAGCAGCTTAGGACTGAAAGAGACCCAGTACTTC. V usage is TRBV7-9 and J usage is TRBJ2-5; D uncertain. V was shortened by 1 base and J by 3 bases, with 6 bases between the two germline ends. Germline CDR1 SEHNR, CDR2 FQNEAQ (reference sequence). The CDR3 totals 13 residues.

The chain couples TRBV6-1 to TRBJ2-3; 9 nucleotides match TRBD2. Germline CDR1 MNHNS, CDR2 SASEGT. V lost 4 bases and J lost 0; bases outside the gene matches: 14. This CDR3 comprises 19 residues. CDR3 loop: CASSVGTGLARSSTDTQYF. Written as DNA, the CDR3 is TGTGCCAGCAGTGTGGGGACGGGACTAGCCCGTTCTAGCACAGATACGCAGTATTTT.